This T cell receptor beta chain was identified in a study of CD8 T cells in ankylosing spondylitis. One entry per CDR3 protein results from TCRdb running MiXCR on the 5' RACE reads. Here the sample spans about 250,000 distinct CDR3 sequences, 20% to 30% being singletons. Germline V gene lookup returns CDR1 DFQATT and CDR2 SNEGSKA (reference sequence). Trimming left V 5 bases short and J 0 bases short, with 20 bases between. The CDR3 covers 18 residues. This clonotype was counted a few times. This receptor was obtained from a male donor with ankylosing spondylitis or in good health (not recorded which). Specimen: blood, either unsorted or a sorted T cell fraction (not recorded which). The chain links TRBV20-1 to TRBJ1-6; no definite D call. For the CDR3, the DNA is TGCAGTGCTTTCTCCGGGTCCCCAACCAGCTCCTATAATTCACCCCTCCACTTT. Translating gives CSAFSGSPTSSYNSPLHF.